Listed below are T cell receptor beta chains from one sample, sequenced in a study of T cells after yellow fever vaccination. TCRdb passed the 5' RACE reads through MiXCR, listing each CDR3 protein once. Of about 360,000 distinct CDR3 sequences listed, over 5% are singletons. Sequences were derived from PBMCs, sampled 5 days after the yellow fever booster vaccination. These TCRs come from a man aged 25-40 years who received the YFV17D yellow fever vaccine. Both conserved end residues are part of each CDR3. The D gene is left open where the match is weak. Rows may omit the clone size; those that give it use once, few, many or a size class.

>NA|TRBJ1-1|TRBV18|many
TGTGCCAGCTCACCACGGGGAGAGGTTGCTTTCTTT
CASSPRGEVAFF
>NA|TRBJ2-2|TRBV25-1|NA
TGTGCCAGCAGTGAATGGAGGGGGGCCGGGGAGCTGTTTTTT
CASSEWRGAGELFF
>NA|TRBJ2-7|TRBV5-1|many
TGCGCCAGCAGCTTGGTGGTCAGCTCCTACGAGCAGTACTTC
CASSLVVSSYEQYF
>NA|TRBJ2-5|TRBV28|NA
TGTGCCGTTTCAGCATTAGCAGGGAGGGAGACCCAGTACTTC
CAVSALAGRETQYF
>NA|TRBJ2-7|TRBV19|NA
TGTGCCAGTAGTATTAAACAGGGTGGCTACGAGCAGTACTTC
CASSIKQGGYEQYF
>TRBD2|TRBJ2-4|TRBV5-5|few
TGTGCCAGCACCCTAGGAATTGGCGGGAGAGGGGACATTCAGTACTTC
CASTLGIGGRGDIQYF
>NA|TRBJ1-1|TRBV18|many
TGTGCCAGCTCATTATCCAGTGGAAACACTGAAGCTTTCTTT
CASSLSSGNTEAFF
>NA|TRBJ1-2|TRBV12-3/TRBV12-4|many
TGTGCCAGCAGCCTCAGCAGGTTCTATGGCTACACCTTC
CASSLSRFYGYTF
>NA|TRBJ1-5|TRBV12-3/TRBV12-4|NA
TGTGCCAGCAGTTTAGCGCGGGAGAGTCGTAAAGATAGCAATCAGCCCCAGCATTTT
CASSLARESRKDSNQPQHF
>TRBD2|TRBJ2-1|TRBV29-1|many
TGCAGCGGGGCTGTGGCGGGGGGCGGCAATGAGCAGTTCTTC
CSGAVAGGGNEQFF
>NA|TRBJ2-1|TRBV14|few
TGTGCCAGCAGCCACATTCTTTACGGGGATGAGCAGTTCTTC
CASSHILYGDEQFF
>NA|TRBJ2-7|TRBV10-3|NA
TGTGCCATCAGGCGGGACGAGGCCTCCGAGCAGTACTTC
CAIRRDEASEQYF
>NA|TRBJ2-1|TRBV7-6|few
TGTGCCAGCAGCACCGGAGCAACAGGTGAGCAGTTCTTC
CASSTGATGEQFF
>NA|TRBJ2-1|TRBV12-3/TRBV12-4|many
TGTGCCAGCAGTAAAAACAATGAGCAGTTCTTC
CASSKNNEQFF
>NA|TRBJ1-1|TRBV19|NA
TGTGCCAGGCCTGAGAGGGGTCTGAACACTGAAGCTTTCTTT
CARPERGLNTEAFF
>NA|TRBJ1-1|TRBV7-9|many
TGTGCCAGCAGTCCGGGGTCGGTGGTAATGAACACTGAAGCTTTCTTT
CASSPGSVVMNTEAFF
>NA|TRBJ2-1|TRBV6-5|NA
TGTGCCAGCAGTTACTCCGGGCTAGCCTATCGGGATGAGCAGTTCTTC
CASSYSGLAYRDEQFF
>NA|TRBJ2-3|TRBV6-2/TRBV6-3|few
TGTGCCAGCAGTTACCGGTACGGGAGTCCCACAGATACGCAGTATTTT
CASSYRYGSPTDTQYF
>TRBD1|TRBJ2-7|TRBV6-1|few
TGTGCCAGCAAGGGGGACAGGATGATCTACGAGCAGTACTTC
CASKGDRMIYEQYF
>TRBD2|TRBJ2-7|TRBV2|many
TGTGCCAGCAGAGGGGGGCGGGAGGGCCGATTCTACGAGCAGTACTTC
CASRGGREGRFYEQYF
>TRBD1|TRBJ2-2|TRBV20-1|many
TGCAGTGCTAGAGTCGGACAGGGGACCACCGGGGAGCTGTTTTTT
CSARVGQGTTGELFF
>TRBD1|TRBJ2-5|TRBV12-3/TRBV12-4|many
TGTGCCAGCAACCCCGGGACAGGGAACGGGAAGACCCAGTACTTC
CASNPGTGNGKTQYF
>NA|TRBJ2-1|TRBV7-2|many
TGTGCCAGCAGCTTAGAATCTAGTGGCCGAGGGGATGAGCAGTTCTTC
CASSLESSGRGDEQFF
>NA|TRBJ1-2|TRBV7-9|NA
TGTGCCAGCAGCAAAGCGGAGGCAGGGAATGGCTACACCTTC
CASSKAEAGNGYTF
>NA|TRBJ2-1|TRBV10-3|NA
TGTGCCATCAGTGGCGCGGGGGCCGGCCTATCGGGTGAGCAGTTCTTC
CAISGAGAGLSGEQFF
>NA|TRBJ2-5|TRBV2|many
TGTGCCAGCATTGGTGGGGATCAAGAGACCCAGTACTTC
CASIGGDQETQYF
>TRBD2|TRBJ2-1|TRBV12-3/TRBV12-4|few
TGTGCCAGCAGATGGCTAGCGGGATTCAATGAGCAGTTCTTC
CASRWLAGFNEQFF
>TRBD1|TRBJ1-6|TRBV5-1|NA
TGCGCCAGCAGCGAAGAAACAGGGGGATATAATTCACCCCTCCACTTT
CASSEETGGYNSPLHF
>NA|TRBJ1-2|TRBV28|NA
TGTGCCAGCAGAGGGGGGGGGGGCTACACCTTC
CASRGGGGYTF
>NA|TRBJ2-3|TRBV5-5|many
TGTGCCAGCAGCTTGCACCGCCCAGCCGGAGATACGCAGTATTTT
CASSLHRPAGDTQYF
>TRBD2|TRBJ2-1|TRBV29-1|few
TGCAGCGTTGAAATGCTTCCGGGGACTACGAGCAATGAGCAGTTCTTC
CSVEMLPGTTSNEQFF
>NA|TRBJ2-1|TRBV30|NA
TGTGCCTGGAGTGCCCGGGGGGCCAATGAGCAGTTCTTC
CAWSARGANEQFF
>NA|TRBJ2-1|TRBV6-1|NA
TGTGCCAGCAGTCGAAAACAACTAGCTTACAATGAGCAGTTCTTC
CASSRKQLAYNEQFF
>TRBD1|TRBJ2-7|TRBV27|many
TGTGCCAGCAGTGTGCGCCGACAGGGGGCTGGAGAGCAGTACTTC
CASSVRRQGAGEQYF
>NA|TRBJ2-5|TRBV19|NA
TGTGCCAGTAGTATAGTCCGGGGTGCCCAAGAGACCCAGTACTTC
CASSIVRGAQETQYF
>NA|TRBJ2-7|TRBV5-1|NA
TGCGCCAGCAGCGCCGGGCCCCCCTACGAGCAGTACTTC
CASSAGPPYEQYF
>TRBD2|TRBJ2-1|TRBV9|NA
TGTGCCAGCAGCGTAGGCCGAGCGGGAGGAATCAATGAGCAGTTCTTC
CASSVGRAGGINEQFF
>NA|TRBJ1-6|TRBV6-5|NA
TGTGCCAGCAGTTACGGTGGGCAGGCGAGGTCCTATAATTCACCCCTCCACTTT
CASSYGGQARSYNSPLHF
>NA|TRBJ2-5|TRBV12-3/TRBV12-4|few
TGTGCCAGCAGCACTTGGGCTAGCCTGGAGACCCAGTACTTC
CASSTWASLETQYF
>TRBD2|TRBJ2-1|TRBV12-3/TRBV12-4|few
TGTGCCAGCAGTTTAGAGGGACTAGCGGGATCCTTC
CASSLEGLAGSF
>NA|TRBJ1-3|TRBV29-1|many
TGCAGCGTTGGTCGGAATTCTGGAAACACCATATATTTT
CSVGRNSGNTIYF
>NA|TRBJ1-2|TRBV5-1|many
TGCGCCAGCACCCCGGTCGGGACACCCGGTGGAGGCTACACCTTC
CASTPVGTPGGGYTF
>NA|TRBJ2-2|TRBV5-1|many
TGCGCCAGCAGCTTGGTAGCTGGCACCGGGGAGCTGTTTTTT
CASSLVAGTGELFF
>TRBD1|TRBJ1-2|TRBV20-1|NA
TGCAGTGCTAGAGTACCCGGGACAGGGAACTATGGCTACACCTTC
CSARVPGTGNYGYTF
>NA|TRBJ2-7|TRBV4-3|few
TGCGCCAGCAGCCAAGATAGAACATCAGCTATCTACGAGCAGTACTTC
CASSQDRTSAIYEQYF
>TRBD1|TRBJ2-7|TRBV6-2/TRBV6-3|many
TGTGCCAGCAGTTACCCGACAGGGAACGAGCAGTACTTC
CASSYPTGNEQYF
>TRBD1|TRBJ2-4|TRBV6-5|many
TGTGCCAGCAGTTACACCCGACAGGGGCGGTCCAAAAACATTCAGTACTTC
CASSYTRQGRSKNIQYF
>NA|TRBJ2-2|TRBV5-4|many
TGTGCCACTCGTGGGGACACCGGGGAGCTGTTTTTT
CATRGDTGELFF
>NA|TRBJ2-3|TRBV6-2/TRBV6-3|NA
TGTGCCAGCAGTTATAGGACGGCCGCACGCACACAGATACGCAGTATAAGGTTCCCGTATTTT
CASSYRTAARTQIRSIRFPYF
>NA|TRBJ2-1|TRBV4-3|many
TGCGCCAGCAGCCAAGTCAGGGAGAGAGATGAGCAGTTCTTC
CASSQVRERDEQFF
>NA|TRBJ1-5|TRBV7-2|many
TGTGCCAGCAGTTCCGGGTCACCGCGGAGCAATCAGCCCCAGCATTTT
CASSSGSPRSNQPQHF
>TRBD2|TRBJ2-7|TRBV7-2|NA
TGTGCCAGCAGCTTAGCCAGACTAGCGGGAGACCCATACGAGCAGTACTTC
CASSLARLAGDPYEQYF